A single sample is the source of the 11 T cell receptor beta chains below, sequenced in a study of blood T cell repertoires in COVID-19. The protocol was immunoSEQ multiplex PCR, while the TCRdb copy is restricted to in-frame clones and leaves out a portion. The sample yields under 130,000 clones, less than 90% seen once. Sequencing was performed on peripheral blood. These receptors were obtained from a human donor in a cohort sampled during active COVID-19.

The chain combines TRBV6-5 with TRBJ2-3; 8 positions agree with TRBD1. Germline CDR1 and CDR2: MNHEY and SVGAGI. The CDR3 runs 14 residues. With V trimmed by 5 bases and J by 1 base, 2 bases remained unmatched. In DNA, the CDR3 is TGTGCCAGCAGTCAGGACAGGGGCACAGATACGCAGTATTTT. As protein: CASSQDRGTDTQYF.

The chain recombines TRBV7-9 with TRBJ2-7, with D possibly matching TRBD1 (7 bases). Trimming removed 5 bases at V and 0 bases at J, with 14 bases between. CDR1 and CDR2 from the germline V gene are SEHNR and FQNEAQ (reference sequence). The CDR3 sequence is 15 residues long. The CDR3 loop reads CASSGRGTDSYEQYF. CDR3 DNA sequence: TGTGCCAGCAGCGGACGCGGGACAGACTCCTACGAGCAGTACTTC.

The chain combines TRBV6-5 with TRBJ2-7; 13 bases are shared with TRBD2. In germline, CDR1 is MNHEY, CDR2 SVGAGI. This CDR3 contains 14 residues. Losses at the gene ends were 6 bases for V and 6 bases for J; bases not matched to a gene: 5. CDR3 coding DNA: TGTGCCAGCAGCGGACTAGCGGGAGCTCTCGAGCAGTACTTC. This encodes CASSGLAGALEQYF.

The chain joins TRBV5-1 to TRBJ2-1; TRBD2 aligns across 10 bases. The CDR3 is 16 residues long. CDR1 is SGHRS and CDR2 is YFSETQ in the germline V gene. V shed 4 bases and J 4 bases; nucleotides not matched to a gene: 8. The CDR3: CASSLGVAGGYNEQFF. The CDR3 coding sequence is TGCGCCAGCAGCCTCGGCGTAGCGGGAGGATACAATGAGCAGTTCTTC.

The CDR3 here is CASTLLGGQGAFGSNYGYTF. CDR3 coding DNA: TGTGCCAGCACTCTCCTAGGGGGACAGGGGGCGTTCGGATCTAACTATGGCTACACCTTC. V is TRBV28 and J is TRBJ1-2; 12 bases agree with TRBD1. Per germline, CDR1 MDHEN and CDR2 SYDVKM. This CDR3 comprises 20 residues. The V gene end was trimmed by 7 bases and the J gene end by 0 bases; junction bases not matched to a gene: 18.

The gene calls are TRBV28 and TRBJ2-5; maybe TRBD2 (5 bases). Germline-derived CDR1 and CDR2 are MDHEN and SYDVKM. This CDR3 contains 11 residues. Trimming shortened V by 3 bases and J by 7 bases, and 6 bases separated the two germline ends. CDR3 amino acids: CASSFRGTQYF. The CDR3 bases are TGTGCCAGCAGTTTCCGGGGGACCCAGTACTTC. Using reference TRBV28 and TRBJ2-5 for the parts outside the CDR3, the full variable domain is DVKVTQSSRYLVKRTGEKVFLECVQDMDHENMFWYRQDPGLGLRLIYFSYDVKMKEKGDIPEGYSVSREKKERFSLILESASTNQTSMYLCASSFRGTQYFGPGTRLLVL.

A few counts support this clone. J is TRBJ2-3 and V is TRBV7-3; D is uncertain. Germline V lookup: CDR1 SGHTA, CDR2 FQGTGA. V was pared by 2 bases and J by 6 bases, with 12 bases between. The CDR3 sequence is 14 residues long. The DNA for the CDR3 is TGTGCCAGCAGCTTAGGGCCGAGCTCGGATACGCAGTATTTT. Translated, it gives CASSLGPSSDTQYF.

The V and J genes are TRBV7-2 and TRBJ1-4, with D tentatively TRBD1 (5 bases). This CDR3 region has 14 residues. CDR1 and CDR2 (germline): SGHTA, FQGNSA. V lost 8 bases, J lost 0 bases, and 10 bases lay in between. The CDR3 sequence: CASRMTATNEKLFF. CDR3 DNA sequence: TGTGCCAGCCGAATGACAGCAACTAATGAAAAACTGTTTTTT.

The chain recombines TRBV7-6 with TRBJ2-1; D gene uncertain. V was cut by 0 bases and J by 2 bases, with 14 bases left in between. This CDR3 is 17 amino acids long. Per the germline V gene, CDR1 is SGHVS and CDR2 is FNYEAQ. CDR3 protein: CASSLAGRPATYNEQFF. The CDR3 DNA reads TGTGCCAGCAGCTTAGCGGGCCGGCCTGCAACCTACAATGAGCAGTTCTTC.

This sequence joins TRBV11-2 and TRBJ2-7; 7 bases match TRBD1. This CDR3 region has 14 residues. Germline CDR1 reads SGHAT; CDR2 reads FQNNGV. J was trimmed by 5 bases and V by 5 bases; bases with no gene match: 9. CDR3 nucleotide sequence: TGTGCCAGCAGCCCCGGACAGGTGTCAGACGAGCAGTACTTC. Translating gives CASSPGQVSDEQYF.

The rearrangement joins TRBV11-3 to TRBJ2-1; a weak D match, TRBD1 (6 bases). Germline assignment: CDR1 SGHNT and CDR2 YENEEA. V was shortened by 1 base and J by 8 bases, with 9 bases between the two germline ends. This CDR3 comprises 13 residues. The CDR3 DNA is TGTGCCAGCAGCTTAGGAGGGGGATATGAGCAGTTCTTC. It encodes CASSLGGGYEQFF.